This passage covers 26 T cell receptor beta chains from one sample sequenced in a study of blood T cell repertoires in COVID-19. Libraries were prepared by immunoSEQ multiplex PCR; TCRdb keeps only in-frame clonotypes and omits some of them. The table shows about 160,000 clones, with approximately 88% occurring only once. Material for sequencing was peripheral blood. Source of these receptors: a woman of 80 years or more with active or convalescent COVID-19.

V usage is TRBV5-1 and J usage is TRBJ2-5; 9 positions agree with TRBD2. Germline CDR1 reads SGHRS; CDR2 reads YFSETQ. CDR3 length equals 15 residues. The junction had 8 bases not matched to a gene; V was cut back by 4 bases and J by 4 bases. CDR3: CASSPSGGPGETQYF. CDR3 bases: TGCGCCAGCAGCCCGAGCGGGGGGCCCGGAGAGACCCAGTACTTC.

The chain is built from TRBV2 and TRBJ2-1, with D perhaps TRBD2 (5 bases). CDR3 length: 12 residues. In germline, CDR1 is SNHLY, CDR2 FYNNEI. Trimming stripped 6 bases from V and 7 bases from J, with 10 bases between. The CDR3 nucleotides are TGTGCCAGCAGCCTACTAGGGAATGAGCAGTTCTTC. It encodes CASSLLGNEQFF.

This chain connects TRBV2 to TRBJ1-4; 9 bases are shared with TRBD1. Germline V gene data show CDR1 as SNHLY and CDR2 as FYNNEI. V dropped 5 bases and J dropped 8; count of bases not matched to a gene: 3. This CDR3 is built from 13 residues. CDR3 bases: TGTGCCAGCAGTCGAGACAGGGGGGAAAAACTGTTTTTT. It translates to CASSRDRGEKLFF.

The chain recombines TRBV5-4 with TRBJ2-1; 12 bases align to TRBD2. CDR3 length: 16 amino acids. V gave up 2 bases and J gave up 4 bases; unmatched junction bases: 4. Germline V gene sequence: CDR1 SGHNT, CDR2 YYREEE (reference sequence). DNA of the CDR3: TGTGCCAGCAGCTTCGTGACTAGCGGGGGATACAATGAGCAGTTCTTC. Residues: CASSFVTSGGYNEQFF.

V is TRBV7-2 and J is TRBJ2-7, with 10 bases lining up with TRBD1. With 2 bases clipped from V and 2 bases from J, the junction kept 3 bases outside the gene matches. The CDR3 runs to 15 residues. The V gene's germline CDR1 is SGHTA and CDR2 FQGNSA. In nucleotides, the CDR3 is TGTGCCAGCAGCTTACAAGGACAGGGGGCCTACGAGCAGTACTTC. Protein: CASSLQGQGAYEQYF.

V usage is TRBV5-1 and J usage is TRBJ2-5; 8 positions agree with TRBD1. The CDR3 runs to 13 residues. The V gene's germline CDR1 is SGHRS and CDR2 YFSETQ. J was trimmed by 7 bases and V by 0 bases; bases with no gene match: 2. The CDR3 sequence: CASSLEQGGTQYF. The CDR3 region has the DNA TGCGCCAGCAGCTTGGAACAGGGGGGGACCCAGTACTTC.

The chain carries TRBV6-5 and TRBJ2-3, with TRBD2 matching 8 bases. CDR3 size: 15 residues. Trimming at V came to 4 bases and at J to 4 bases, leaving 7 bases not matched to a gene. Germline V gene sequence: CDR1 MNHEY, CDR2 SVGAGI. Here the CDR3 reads CASSSSGGPPDTQYF. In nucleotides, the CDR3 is TGTGCCAGCAGTTCCTCGGGGGGGCCTCCAGATACGCAGTATTTT.

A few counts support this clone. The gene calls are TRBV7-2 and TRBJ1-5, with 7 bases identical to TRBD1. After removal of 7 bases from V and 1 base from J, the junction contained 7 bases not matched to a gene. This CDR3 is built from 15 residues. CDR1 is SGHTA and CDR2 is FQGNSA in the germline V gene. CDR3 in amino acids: CASTLTGDSNQPQHF. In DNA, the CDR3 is TGTGCCAGCACCCTTACAGGGGACAGCAATCAGCCCCAGCATTTT. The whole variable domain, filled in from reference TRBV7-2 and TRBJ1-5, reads GAGVSQSPSNKVTEKGKDVELRCDPISGHTALYWYRQSLGQGLEFLIYFQGNSAPDKSGLPSDRFSAERTGGSVSTLTIQRTQQEDSAVYLCASTLTGDSNQPQHFGDGTRLSIL.

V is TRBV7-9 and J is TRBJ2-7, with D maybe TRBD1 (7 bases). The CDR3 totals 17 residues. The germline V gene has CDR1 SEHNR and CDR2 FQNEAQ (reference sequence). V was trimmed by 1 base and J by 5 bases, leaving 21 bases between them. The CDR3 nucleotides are TGTGCCAGCAGCTTAGGTGGCCAGAGGCTCAGGGGGGACGAGCAGTACTTC. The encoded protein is CASSLGGQRLRGDEQYF.

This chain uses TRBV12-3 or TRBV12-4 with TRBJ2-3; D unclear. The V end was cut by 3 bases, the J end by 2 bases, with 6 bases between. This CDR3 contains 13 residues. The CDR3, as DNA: TGTGCCAGCAGTTTCGAGGCCACAGATACGCAGTATTTT. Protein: CASSFEATDTQYF.

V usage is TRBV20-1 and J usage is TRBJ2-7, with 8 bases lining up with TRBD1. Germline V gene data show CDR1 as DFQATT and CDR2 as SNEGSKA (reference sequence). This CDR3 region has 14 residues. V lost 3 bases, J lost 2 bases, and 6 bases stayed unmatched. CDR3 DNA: TGCAGTGCTAGTCCCGGACAGGGTCCCTACGAGCAGTACTTC. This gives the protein CSASPGQGPYEQYF.

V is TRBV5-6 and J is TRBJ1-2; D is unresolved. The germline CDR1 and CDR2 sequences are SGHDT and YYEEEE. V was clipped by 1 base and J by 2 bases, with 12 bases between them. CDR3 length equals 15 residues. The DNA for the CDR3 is TGTGCCAGCAGCTTGATGGCACAACCCAACTATGGCTACACCTTC. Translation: CASSLMAQPNYGYTF.

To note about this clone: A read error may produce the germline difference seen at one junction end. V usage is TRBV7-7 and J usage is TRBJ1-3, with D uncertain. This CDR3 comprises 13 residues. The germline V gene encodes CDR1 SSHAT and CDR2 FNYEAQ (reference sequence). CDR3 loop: CASSSPSGNTIYF. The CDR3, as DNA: TGTGCTAGCAGCTCTCCCTCTGGAAACACCATATATTTT.

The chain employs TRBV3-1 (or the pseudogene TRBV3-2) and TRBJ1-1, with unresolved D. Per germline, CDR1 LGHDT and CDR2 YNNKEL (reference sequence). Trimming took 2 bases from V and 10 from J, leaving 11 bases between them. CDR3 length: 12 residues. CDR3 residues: CASSQFPSGAFF. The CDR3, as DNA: TGTGCCAGCAGCCAATTCCCCTCCGGAGCTTTCTTT.

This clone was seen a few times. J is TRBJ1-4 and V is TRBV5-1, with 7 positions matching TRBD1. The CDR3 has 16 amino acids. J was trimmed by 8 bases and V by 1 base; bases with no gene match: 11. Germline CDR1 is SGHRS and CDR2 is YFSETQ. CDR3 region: CASSLMFRQGPEKLFF. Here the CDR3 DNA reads TGCGCCAGCAGCTTGATGTTCCGACAGGGACCCGAAAAACTGTTTTTT. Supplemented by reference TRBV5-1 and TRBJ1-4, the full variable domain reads KAGVTQTPRYLIKTRGQQVTLSCSPISGHRSVSWYQQTPGQGLQFLFEYFSETQRNKGNFPGRFSGRQFSNSRSEMNVSTLELGDSALYLCASSLMFRQGPEKLFFGSGTQLSVL.

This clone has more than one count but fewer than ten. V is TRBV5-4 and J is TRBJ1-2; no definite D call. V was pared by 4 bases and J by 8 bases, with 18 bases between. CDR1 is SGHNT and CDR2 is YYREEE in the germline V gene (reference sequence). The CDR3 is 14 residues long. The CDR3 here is CASSSGAAFLGYTF. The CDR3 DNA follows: TGTGCCAGCAGCAGCGGAGCTGCCTTCCTGGGCTACACCTTC.

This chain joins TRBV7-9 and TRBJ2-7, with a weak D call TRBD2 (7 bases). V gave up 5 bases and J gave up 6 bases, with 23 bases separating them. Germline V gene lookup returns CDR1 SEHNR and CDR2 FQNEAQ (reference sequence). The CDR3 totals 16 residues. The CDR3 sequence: CASSLTGRGISIEQYF. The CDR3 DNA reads TGTGCCAGCAGCCTAACAGGGCGGGGGATCAGCATCGAGCAGTACTTC. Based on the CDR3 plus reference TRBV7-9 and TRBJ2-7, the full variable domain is DTGVSQNPRHKITKRGQNVTFRCDPISEHNRLYWYRQTLGQGPEFLTYFQNEAQLEKSRLLSDRFSAERPKGSFSTLEIQRTEQGDSAMYLCASSLTGRGISIEQYFGPGTRLTVT.

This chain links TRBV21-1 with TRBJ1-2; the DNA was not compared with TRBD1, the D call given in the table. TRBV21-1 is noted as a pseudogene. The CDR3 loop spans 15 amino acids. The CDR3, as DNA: TGTGCCAGCAAGAATAAAGACATGAGTCCCTATGGCTACACCTTC. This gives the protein CASKNKDMSPYGYTF.

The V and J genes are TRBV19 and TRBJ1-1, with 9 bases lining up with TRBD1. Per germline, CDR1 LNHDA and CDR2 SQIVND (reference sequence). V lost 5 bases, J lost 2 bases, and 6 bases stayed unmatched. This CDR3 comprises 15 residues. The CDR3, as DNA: TGTGCCAGTAGTCTGGGGGACAGGGATAACACTGAAGCTTTCTTT. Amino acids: CASSLGDRDNTEAFF.

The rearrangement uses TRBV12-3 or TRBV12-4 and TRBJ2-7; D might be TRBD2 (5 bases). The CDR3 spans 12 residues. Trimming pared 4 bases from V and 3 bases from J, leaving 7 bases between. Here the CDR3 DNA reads TGTGCCAGCAGTTCGGGAAACTACGAGCAGTACTTC. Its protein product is CASSSGNYEQYF.

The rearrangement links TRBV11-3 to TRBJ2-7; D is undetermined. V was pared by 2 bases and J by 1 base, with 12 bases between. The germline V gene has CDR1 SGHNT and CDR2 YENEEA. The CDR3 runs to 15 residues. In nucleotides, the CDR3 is TGTGCCAGCAGCTTAAATTTGTGGAGATCCTACGAGCAGTACTTC. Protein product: CASSLNLWRSYEQYF.

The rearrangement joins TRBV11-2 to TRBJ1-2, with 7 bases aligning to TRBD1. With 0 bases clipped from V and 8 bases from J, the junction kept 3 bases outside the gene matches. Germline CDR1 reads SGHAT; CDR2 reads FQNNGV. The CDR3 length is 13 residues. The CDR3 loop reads CASSLDQGGGYTF. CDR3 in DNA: TGTGCCAGCAGCTTAGATCAAGGGGGCGGCTACACCTTC.

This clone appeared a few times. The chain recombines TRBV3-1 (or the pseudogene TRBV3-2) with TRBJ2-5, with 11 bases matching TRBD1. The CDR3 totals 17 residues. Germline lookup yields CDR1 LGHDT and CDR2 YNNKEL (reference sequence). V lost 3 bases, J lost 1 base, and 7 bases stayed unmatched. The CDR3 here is CASSHPRTGGGQETQYF. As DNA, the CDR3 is TGTGCCAGCAGCCATCCCAGGACAGGGGGCGGCCAAGAGACCCAGTACTTC.

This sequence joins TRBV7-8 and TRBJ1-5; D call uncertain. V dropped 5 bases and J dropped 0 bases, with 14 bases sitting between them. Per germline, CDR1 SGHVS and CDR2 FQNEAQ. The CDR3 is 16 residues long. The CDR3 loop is CASSPRLPYSNQPQHF. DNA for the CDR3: TGTGCCAGCAGCCCGAGACTTCCGTATAGCAATCAGCCCCAGCATTTT.

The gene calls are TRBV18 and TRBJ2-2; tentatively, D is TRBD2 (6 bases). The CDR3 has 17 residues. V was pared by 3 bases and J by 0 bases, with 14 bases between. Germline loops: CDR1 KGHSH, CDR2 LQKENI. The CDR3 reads CASSPGAGYANTGELFF. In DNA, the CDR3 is TGTGCCAGCTCACCGGGAGCGGGTTACGCGAACACCGGGGAGCTGTTTTTT.

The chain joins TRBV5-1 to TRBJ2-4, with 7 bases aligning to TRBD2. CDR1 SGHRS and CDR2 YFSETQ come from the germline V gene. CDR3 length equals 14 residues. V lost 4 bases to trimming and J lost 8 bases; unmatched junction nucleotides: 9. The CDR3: CASSPQRGDDIQYF. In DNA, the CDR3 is TGCGCCAGCAGCCCCCAGCGGGGTGACGACATTCAGTACTTC.